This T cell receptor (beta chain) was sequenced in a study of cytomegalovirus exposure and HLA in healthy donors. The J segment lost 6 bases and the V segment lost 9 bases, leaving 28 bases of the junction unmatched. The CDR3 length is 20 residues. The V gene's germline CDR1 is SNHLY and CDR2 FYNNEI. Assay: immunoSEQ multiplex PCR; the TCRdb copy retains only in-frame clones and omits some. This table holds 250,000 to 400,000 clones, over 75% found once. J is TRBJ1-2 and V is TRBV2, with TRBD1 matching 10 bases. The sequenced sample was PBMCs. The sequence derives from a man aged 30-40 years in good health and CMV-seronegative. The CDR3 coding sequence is TGTGCCAGTACCCTTCCGGGGCGGTTGGGTTTTTCCGGGACAGGGGATGGCTACACCTTC. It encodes CASTLPGRLGFSGTGDGYTF.